A selection of T cell receptor beta chains follows, all from one sample in a study of neurological immune-mediated disorders. From the 5' RACE reads, TCRdb called clonotypes with MiXCR, one entry per CDR3 protein. The sample shows about 60,000 distinct CDR3 sequences, about 3.2% of them seen only once. The sequenced sample was PBMCs. The receptor source for this set is a woman in her sixties or seventies with multiple sclerosis. The CDR3 runs from the conserved cysteine through the conserved F or W. Each record gives: V gene, clone size, J gene, D gene, CDR3 protein, CDR3 DNA. The D gene is left open where the match is weak. Where a row states a size, it is once, few, many or the class of an expanded clone; other rows omit it.

TRBV15	many	TRBJ2-7	NA	CATSRDRGQRDYEQYF	TGTGCCACCAGCAGAGATCGGGGGCAACGGGACTACGAGCAGTACTTC
TRBV12-3/TRBV12-4	many	TRBJ1-6	NA	CASRGDPSPLHF	TGTGCCAGCAGAGGGGACCCCTCACCCCTCCACTTT
TRBV27	many	TRBJ2-7	TRBD1	CASSRTGTLYEQYF	TGTGCCAGCAGCCGGACAGGGACTCTCTACGAGCAGTACTTC
TRBV2	many	TRBJ2-7	TRBD2	CAIPTSGSSYEQYF	TGTGCCATTCCGACTAGCGGGAGCTCCTACGAGCAGTACTTC
TRBV9	many	TRBJ1-2	NA	CASSGNSGNYGYTF	TGTGCCAGCAGCGGAAACTCCGGGAATTATGGCTACACCTTC
TRBV6-6	many	TRBJ2-5	TRBD1	CASSYPGQGQETQYF	TGTGCCAGCAGTTACCCAGGACAGGGACAAGAGACCCAGTACTTC
TRBV18	many	TRBJ2-3	NA	CASSPPLRHTQYF	TGTGCCAGCTCACCACCGCTCCGTCATACGCAGTATTTT
TRBV20-1	many	TRBJ2-3	TRBD2	CSAPGLATRTDTQYF	TGCAGTGCCCCGGGACTAGCGACAAGAACAGATACGCAGTATTTT
TRBV10-3	many	TRBJ1-1	NA	CAISEDRGEAFF	TGTGCCATCAGTGAGGACAGAGGTGAAGCTTTCTTT
TRBV5-1	many	TRBJ2-7	NA	CASSLVGYNREQYF	TGCGCCAGCAGCTTGGTAGGGTATAACCGCGAGCAGTACTTC
TRBV29-1	many	TRBJ2-1	NA	CSVENSSNNEQFF	TGCAGCGTTGAAAACTCCTCAAACAATGAGCAGTTCTTC
TRBV5-1	many	TRBJ2-1	NA	CASSAGQLNLEFF	TGCGCCAGCAGCGCCGGACAATTAAATTTGGAGTTCTTC
TRBV12-3/TRBV12-4	NA	TRBJ2-3	NA	CASDGTGTDTQYF	TGTGCCAGCGATGGTACGGGGACAGATACGCAGTATTTT
TRBV27	many	TRBJ1-2	NA	CASRLLARAGYGYTF	TGTGCCAGCAGACTACTGGCCAGGGCGGGCTATGGCTACACCTTC
TRBV4-2	many	TRBJ2-3	NA	CASSMVTRATPRGTDTQYF	TGTGCCAGCAGCATGGTTACGCGGGCCACGCCTCGGGGCACAGATACGCAGTATTTT
TRBV25-1	many	TRBJ1-1	TRBD1	CASSDATGGNTEAFF	TGTGCCAGCAGTGACGCGACAGGGGGCAACACTGAAGCTTTCTTT
TRBV12-3/TRBV12-4	many	TRBJ2-3	TRBD1	CASSPTGMGDTQYF	TGTGCCAGCAGTCCGACAGGGATGGGAGATACGCAGTATTTT
TRBV5-1	NA	TRBJ2-1	NA	CASSPGAHNEQFF	TGCGCCAGCAGCCCGGGGGCTCACAATGAGCAGTTCTTC
TRBV3-1	many	TRBJ2-3	TRBD2	CASSPYVEGTSGATDTQYF	TGTGCCAGCAGCCCATATGTAGAGGGGACTAGCGGAGCCACAGATACGCAGTATTTT
TRBV28	many	TRBJ2-7	NA	CASRGWGSPGDEQYF	TGTGCCAGCAGGGGGTGGGGGTCCCCGGGCGACGAGCAGTACTTC
TRBV13	many	TRBJ1-1	NA	CASSLSHRAQTNTEAFF	TGTGCCAGCAGCTTAAGCCACAGGGCCCAAACGAACACTGAAGCTTTCTTT
TRBV7-3	many	TRBJ2-5	NA	CASSLGGEAGETQYF	TGTGCCAGCAGCTTAGGGGGAGAGGCGGGGGAGACCCAGTACTTC
TRBV29-1	many	TRBJ2-3	NA	CSVEAGVVGQTDTQYF	TGCAGCGTTGAGGCAGGGGTGGTTGGGCAGACAGATACGCAGTATTTT
TRBV6-5	many	TRBJ2-6	TRBD1	CASTRQGALRSGANVLTF	TGTGCCAGCACCCGACAGGGGGCGCTTCGCTCTGGGGCCAACGTCCTGACTTTC
TRBV7-2	many	TRBJ2-2	NA	CASSPSGVLNTGELFF	TGTGCCAGCAGCCCGAGCGGCGTTCTTAACACCGGGGAGCTGTTTTTT
TRBV4-3	many	TRBJ1-4	NA	CASSQVGGASEKLFF	TGCGCCAGCAGCCAAGTTGGGGGGGCTAGTGAAAAACTGTTTTTT
TRBV7-6	many	TRBJ2-5	NA	CASSLAWGDQETQYF	TGTGCCAGCAGCTTAGCGTGGGGGGACCAAGAGACCCAGTACTTC
TRBV20-1	many	TRBJ2-3	TRBD1	CSARDAYRGNTDTQYF	TGCAGTGCTAGAGATGCATACAGGGGAAACACAGATACGCAGTATTTT
TRBV7-2	many	TRBJ2-5	TRBD1	CASSFGGQGPSRRTQYF	TGTGCCAGCAGCTTTGGGGGACAGGGTCCAAGCCGTCGGACCCAGTACTTC
TRBV5-1	many	TRBJ1-1	NA	CASSDVERANTEAFF	TGCGCCAGCAGCGACGTTGAGAGGGCAAACACTGAAGCTTTCTTT
TRBV28	few	TRBJ1-1	TRBD1	CASGPTGHTEAFF	TGTGCCAGCGGGCCGACAGGGCACACTGAAGCTTTCTTT
TRBV20-1	many	TRBJ2-2	TRBD1	CSATNYRGAGELFF	TGCAGTGCTACAAACTACAGGGGGGCCGGGGAGCTGTTTTTT
TRBV28	many	TRBJ2-1	NA	CASSLIYNEQFF	TGTGCCAGCAGTTTAATATACAATGAGCAGTTCTTC
TRBV20-1	many	TRBJ2-7	NA	CSARDGWLDREQYF	TGCAGTGCCAGGGACGGTTGGTTGGATCGGGAGCAGTACTTC
TRBV4-1	many	TRBJ1-2	NA	CASSQDNWGYGYTF	TGCGCCAGCAGCCAAGATAATTGGGGATATGGCTACACCTTC
TRBV5-1	many	TRBJ2-1	TRBD2	CASSLDGEGLGEQFF	TGCGCCAGCAGCTTGGACGGGGAGGGCCTTGGTGAGCAGTTCTTC
TRBV20-1	many	TRBJ1-6	NA	CSARRGYRNSPLHF	TGCAGTGCTAGAAGAGGATACAGGAATTCACCCCTCCACTTT
TRBV20-1	many	TRBJ2-1	NA	CSATGDQYNEQFF	TGCAGTGCTACCGGGGACCAATACAATGAGCAGTTCTTC
TRBV12-3/TRBV12-4	few	TRBJ1-1	NA	CASTAQGISTEAFF	TGTGCCAGCACCGCACAGGGAATTAGCACTGAAGCTTTCTTT
TRBV28	many	TRBJ2-7	TRBD1	CASKTGWNYEQYF	TGTGCCAGCAAGACAGGGTGGAACTACGAGCAGTACTTC
TRBV5-1	many	TRBJ1-1	TRBD1	CASSDRTGRDTEAFF	TGCGCCAGCAGCGACAGGACAGGGAGGGACACTGAAGCTTTCTTT
TRBV5-1	many	TRBJ2-1	TRBD1	CASSLITTGEEFF	TGCGCCAGCAGCCTAATCACGACAGGGGAAGAATTCTTC
TRBV9	many	TRBJ2-3	NA	CASSVGPHTDTQYF	TGTGCCAGCAGCGTCGGTCCCCACACAGATACGCAGTATTTT
TRBV5-5	many	TRBJ1-2	TRBD1	CASSLDRGNYGYTF	TGTGCCAGCAGCTTGGACAGGGGGAACTATGGCTACACCTTC
TRBV12-3/TRBV12-4	many	TRBJ2-7	NA	CASSEYYEQYF	TGTGCCAGCAGTGAGTACTACGAGCAGTACTTC
TRBV28	many	TRBJ2-5	TRBD1	CASSLTGSARETQYF	TGTGCCAGCAGCCTGACAGGGTCCGCCAGGGAGACCCAGTACTTC
TRBV12-3/TRBV12-4	many	TRBJ2-2	TRBD1	CASSWDSANTGELFF	TGTGCCAGCAGCTGGGACAGCGCGAACACCGGGGAGCTGTTTTTT
TRBV18	many	TRBJ1-2	NA	CASSPGLPQRDYGYTF	TGTGCCAGCTCACCTGGCCTACCCCAGAGGGACTATGGCTACACCTTC
TRBV4-1	many	TRBJ1-4	NA	CASSQDTGEKLFF	TGCGCCAGCAGCCAAGATACGGGAGAAAAACTGTTTTTT
TRBV6-2/TRBV6-3	many	TRBJ1-2	NA	CASSYSSGGRVGGYTF	TGTGCCAGCAGCTATTCGTCCGGAGGAAGAGTGGGTGGCTACACCTTC
TRBV27	many	TRBJ2-5	NA	CASSLLLSSQETQYF	TGTGCCAGCAGTTTATTACTGAGTAGTCAAGAGACCCAGTACTTC
TRBV5-1	many	TRBJ2-6	TRBD1	CASSPPGQGAYGANVLTF	TGCGCCAGCAGCCCGCCGGGACAGGGGGCTTATGGGGCCAACGTCCTGACTTTC